The next 27 T cell receptor beta chains were all read from a single sample in a study of technical replicates of blood from a few donors (dated by TCRdb to 2015 to 2018). Libraries were prepared through the immunoSEQ multiplex PCR assay. Sourced from immuneACCESS, this table was stored by TCRdb with only in-frame sequences that have V and J called. A share of the clones is absent; for the studies checked, an unresolved V gene accounts for under half, and the remainder has no known explanation. Recorded for this sample are roughly 70,000 clones; roughly 90% of them occurred a single time. About 4.5% of the sample lies in the top ten. The sample was PBMCs. The origin of the receptors is a human donor in good health. Some clones in this sample may be carry-over from other donors' samples.

The V call is TRBV11-2, the J call TRBJ1-3; D remains unclear. Germline assignment: CDR1 SGHAT and CDR2 FQNNGV. With 5 bases removed from V and 4 bases from J, the gap between germline ends came to 18 bases. This CDR3 comprises 16 residues. The CDR3 nucleotides are TGTGCCAGCAGCCGAGGGTCATCCGGGTCGGGAAACACCATATATTTT. Protein product: CASSRGSSGSGNTIYF.

V is TRBV11-2 and J is TRBJ2-7; D might be TRBD1 (6 bases). The V gene lost 5 bases and the J gene lost 3 bases, with 17 bases spanning the gap. This CDR3 comprises 15 residues. Germline CDR1 is SGHAT and CDR2 is FQNNGV. In DNA, the CDR3 is TGTGCCAGCAGCAAGGACAGAGCCTTATACTACGAGCAGTACTTC. It yields the protein CASSKDRALYYEQYF.

The chain recombines TRBV11-2 with TRBJ2-1, with 8 nucleotides matching TRBD1. From germline, CDR1 is SGHAT and CDR2 FQNNGV. This CDR3 contains 12 residues. J gave up 9 bases and V 4 bases, and 2 bases lay outside the gene matches. In nucleotides, the CDR3 is TGTGCCAGCAGCTCAGACAGGGGTGAGCAGTTCTTC. This gives the protein CASSSDRGEQFF.

The V gene is TRBV9, the J gene TRBJ2-1, with 12 bases identical to TRBD2. Germline lookup yields CDR1 SGDLS and CDR2 YYNGEE. The CDR3 runs 16 residues. After removal of 0 bases from V and 7 bases from J, the junction contained 5 bases not matched to a gene. The CDR3 sequence: CASSVESTSGSNEQFF. CDR3 coding DNA: TGTGCCAGCAGCGTAGAATCGACTAGCGGGAGTAATGAGCAGTTCTTC. The whole variable domain, filled in from reference TRBV9 and TRBJ2-1, reads DSGVTQTPKHLITATGQRVTLRCSPRSGDLSVYWYQQSLDQGLQFLIQYYNGEERAKGNILERFSAQQFPDLHSELNLSSLELGDSALYFCASSVESTSGSNEQFFGPGTRLTVL.

The chain links TRBV15 to TRBJ2-1; TRBD2 agrees at 9 bases. V lost 3 bases, J lost 12 bases, and 3 bases stayed unmatched. Per germline, CDR1 LNHNV and CDR2 YYDKDF (reference sequence). CDR3 length: 12 amino acids. CDR3 sequence (DNA): TGTGCCACCAGCAGTAGCGGGAGTGGGCAGTTCTTC. Its protein product is CATSSSGSGQFF.

V usage is TRBV30 and J usage is TRBJ1-1; 7 bases line up with TRBD1. Germline-derived CDR1 and CDR2 are GTSNPN and SVGIG (reference sequence). The CDR3 loop spans 15 amino acids. J was trimmed by 2 bases and V by 2 bases; bases with no gene match: 8. The CDR3 sequence is CAWSYRGTINTEAFF. The CDR3 DNA is TGTGCCTGGAGTTACAGGGGAACGATCAACACTGAAGCTTTCTTT.

This chain joins TRBV30 and TRBJ1-5; TRBD1 aligns across 9 bases. Germline CDR1 is GTSNPN and CDR2 is SVGIG (reference sequence). The CDR3 spans 12 residues. The ends lost 1 base at V and 15 bases at J; junction bases unmatched: 7. CDR3 nucleotides: TGTGCCTGGAGTGGAGACAGGGGGGATTGGCATTTT. This gives the protein CAWSGDRGDWHF.

The chain combines TRBV27 with TRBJ2-7, with 7 bases that match TRBD1. CDR1 is MNHEY and CDR2 is SMNVEV in the germline V gene (reference sequence). Trimming took 9 bases from V and 2 from J; bases not matched to a gene: 13. This CDR3 spans 15 amino acids. The CDR3 loop is CASKNRDRQTYEQYF. The CDR3 DNA follows: TGTGCCAGTAAGAACCGGGACAGACAGACCTACGAGCAGTACTTC.

The CDR3 coding sequence is TGTGCCAGCAGTTTCAGCGGGGGGCTCTACGAGCAGTACTTC. Translated, it gives CASSFSGGLYEQYF. The chain links TRBV6-5 to TRBJ2-7, with TRBD2 matching 9 bases. The V segment lost 4 bases and the J segment 3 bases; nucleotides outside the gene matches: 4. The CDR3 sequence is 14 residues long. In germline, CDR1 is MNHEY, CDR2 SVGAGI.

The chain links TRBV7-2 to TRBJ2-2, with D unclear. Germline assignment: CDR1 SGHTA and CDR2 FQGNSA. V gave up 0 bases and J gave up 6 bases, with 5 bases separating them. The CDR3 is 13 amino acids. CDR3 bases: TGTGCCAGCAGCTTAGCTAATCCCGGGGAGCTGTTTTTT. Amino acids: CASSLANPGELFF. The variable domain in full, with the rest retrieved from reference TRBV7-2 and TRBJ2-2, is GAGVSQSPSNKVTEKGKDVELRCDPISGHTALYWYRQSLGQGLEFLIYFQGNSAPDKSGLPSDRFSAERTGGSVSTLTIQRTQQEDSAVYLCASSLANPGELFFGEGSRLTVL.

V is TRBV19 and J is TRBJ1-3; no clear D. Trimming left V 10 bases short and J 0 bases short, with 16 bases between. CDR3 length equals 15 residues. Germline V gene data show CDR1 as LNHDA and CDR2 as SQIVND (reference sequence). CDR3 sequence: CATALTPSSGNTIYF. As DNA, the CDR3 is TGTGCCACCGCACTAACACCCAGCTCTGGAAACACCATATATTTT.

The chain carries TRBV12-5 and TRBJ2-7, with 10 bases fitting TRBD2. With V trimmed by 4 bases and J by 3 bases, 9 bases remained unmatched. This CDR3 region has 16 residues. Germline assignment: CDR1 LGHNT and CDR2 FRNRAP. The CDR3 DNA reads as TGTGCTAGTGGTTCGCCCCTTTCTAGCGGGAGCTACGAGCAGTACTTC. As protein: CASGSPLSSGSYEQYF.

The DNA of the CDR3 is TGTGCCAGCAGCCCAGAGGGTCAGAACACTGAAGCTTTCTTT. Residues: CASSPEGQNTEAFF. The gene calls are TRBV7-9 and TRBJ1-1; no clear D gene. From germline, CDR1 is SEHNR and CDR2 FQNEAQ (reference sequence). Trimming took 5 bases from V and 1 from J, leaving 11 bases between them. The CDR3 spans 14 residues.

This sequence joins TRBV4-1 and TRBJ2-3; D perhaps matches TRBD2 (5 bases). The germline gives CDR1 MGHRA, CDR2 YSYEKL. The CDR3 extends over 13 amino acids. With 7 bases removed from V and 5 bases from J, the gap between germline ends came to 13 bases. In DNA form, the CDR3 reads TGCGCCAGCAAAGTAGGACTCGGAGATACGCAGTATTTT. The encoded protein is CASKVGLGDTQYF.

V and J are TRBV29-1 and TRBJ1-1, with 8 bases matching TRBD1. The junction had 10 bases not matched to a gene; V was cut back by 6 bases and J by 7 bases. Germline-derived CDR1 and CDR2 are SQVTM and ANQGSEA. The CDR3 is made up of 13 amino acids. The CDR3 region has the DNA TGCAGCGTCGTGGTACAGGGGGATCTTGAAGCTTTCTTT. Translated: CSVVVQGDLEAFF.

The V and J genes are TRBV6-6 and TRBJ2-1; D is unclear. Germline V CDR1 and CDR2: MNHNY, SVGAGI (reference sequence). The CDR3 has 15 amino acids. V was trimmed by 0 bases and J by 8 bases, leaving 14 bases between them. The CDR3: CASSYSGGVMDEQFF. DNA of the CDR3: TGTGCCAGCAGTTACTCAGGCGGCGTAATGGATGAGCAGTTCTTC.

This chain connects TRBV6-5 to TRBJ1-1; D might be TRBD1 (6 bases). Germline-derived CDR1 and CDR2 are MNHEY and SVGAGI. This CDR3 has 16 residues. V dropped 2 bases and J dropped 4 bases, with 17 bases sitting between them. The CDR3 DNA reads as TGTGCCAGCAGTTACGGGCCAACAGGGTTCGGCACTGAAGCTTTCTTT. Its protein product is CASSYGPTGFGTEAFF.

The rearrangement joins TRBV19 to TRBJ2-7, with D possibly matching TRBD1 (7 bases). CDR1 and CDR2 from the germline V gene are LNHDA and SQIVND (reference sequence). The CDR3 consists of 14 residues. V shed 1 base and J shed 6 bases, with 13 bases lying between them. CDR3 nucleotides: TGTGCCAGTAGTATAGCAGGGGGAGGATCCGAGCAGTACTTC. Translation gives CASSIAGGGSEQYF.

This rearrangement joins TRBV18 to TRBJ2-3; TRBD2 matches 7 bases. Trimming cost V 6 bases and J 3 bases; bases outside gene matches: 12. The V gene's germline CDR1 is KGHSH and CDR2 LQKENI. This CDR3 region has 16 residues. The CDR3 sequence: CASSTYSSGRTDTQYF. As DNA, the CDR3 is TGTGCCAGCTCGACCTACTCTAGCGGAAGGACAGATACGCAGTATTTT.

This sequence joins TRBV2 and TRBJ2-3, with 8 bases that match TRBD2. CDR3 length: 13 residues. CDR1 is SNHLY and CDR2 is FYNNEI in the germline V gene. Trimming cost V 6 bases and J 1 base; bases outside gene matches: 0. The CDR3 here is CASRREGTDTQYF. CDR3 DNA: TGTGCCAGCAGGCGGGAGGGCACAGATACGCAGTATTTT.

The chain combines TRBV10-1 with TRBJ2-2; perhaps TRBD2 as D (6 bases). Between the trimmed V and J ends, which lost 1 base and 9 bases, there was a span of 15 bases. Germline values: CDR1 WNHNN, CDR2 SYGVQD (reference sequence). The CDR3 extends over 15 amino acids. The CDR3 is CASSEWGEVRRELFF. In nucleotides, the CDR3 is TGCGCCAGCAGTGAGTGGGGGGAGGTTCGGCGGGAGCTGTTTTTT.

The gene calls are TRBV7-9 and TRBJ2-5; D is perhaps TRBD2 (7 bases). Germline V gene lookup returns CDR1 SEHNR and CDR2 FQNEAQ (reference sequence). V gave up 7 bases and J gave up 5 bases, with 11 bases separating them. The CDR3 runs to 12 residues. The CDR3 here is CASKGGRETQYF. The CDR3 nucleotides read TGTGCCAGCAAGGGGGGGCGGGAGACCCAGTACTTC.

J is TRBJ2-6 and V is TRBV5-1; 7 nucleotides align to TRBD2. V gave up 6 bases and J gave up 0 bases; unmatched junction bases: 9. The germline V gene encodes CDR1 SGHRS and CDR2 YFSETQ. CDR3 size: 17 residues. CDR3 loop: CASNSRDYLSGANVLTF. For the CDR3, the DNA is TGCGCCAGCAACTCCCGGGACTACCTCTCTGGGGCCAACGTCCTGACTTTC.

The V call is TRBV5-6, the J call TRBJ1-2, with 7 positions matching TRBD1. V lost 5 bases to trimming and J lost 8 bases; unmatched junction nucleotides: 6. Per germline, CDR1 SGHDT and CDR2 YYEEEE. The CDR3 spans 12 residues. CDR3 residues: CASRTGMGGYTF. DNA of the CDR3: TGTGCCAGCAGGACAGGGATGGGAGGCTACACCTTC.

The chain is built from TRBV19 and TRBJ1-6, with D possibly matching TRBD1 (5 bases). Germline loops: CDR1 LNHDA, CDR2 SQIVND (reference sequence). The CDR3 has 14 amino acids. With 4 bases removed from V and 6 bases from J, the gap between germline ends came to 10 bases. DNA for the CDR3: TGTGCCAGTAGTACCGACAGACTTAATTCACCCCTCCACTTT. Its protein product is CASSTDRLNSPLHF.

This chain links TRBV5-5 with TRBJ2-1, with TRBD1 as a possible D gene (5 bases). CDR1 SGHKS and CDR2 YYEKEE come from the germline V gene (reference sequence). The CDR3 is made up of 12 amino acids. Deletions cut 4 bases from V and 11 bases from J, with 13 bases between. The CDR3 sequence: CASSTGTQKQFF. The CDR3 coding sequence is TGTGCCAGCAGCACAGGTACCCAAAAGCAGTTCTTC.

The V call is TRBV19, the J call TRBJ1-1; no clear D gene. The CDR3 loop spans 14 amino acids. CDR1 and CDR2 from the germline V gene are LNHDA and SQIVND (reference sequence). The V end lost 3 bases, the J end lost 5 bases, and 13 bases lay between the germline ends. CDR3 in amino acids: CASSIGGRETEAFF. DNA for the CDR3: TGTGCCAGTAGTATCGGTGGGCGGGAGACTGAAGCTTTCTTT.